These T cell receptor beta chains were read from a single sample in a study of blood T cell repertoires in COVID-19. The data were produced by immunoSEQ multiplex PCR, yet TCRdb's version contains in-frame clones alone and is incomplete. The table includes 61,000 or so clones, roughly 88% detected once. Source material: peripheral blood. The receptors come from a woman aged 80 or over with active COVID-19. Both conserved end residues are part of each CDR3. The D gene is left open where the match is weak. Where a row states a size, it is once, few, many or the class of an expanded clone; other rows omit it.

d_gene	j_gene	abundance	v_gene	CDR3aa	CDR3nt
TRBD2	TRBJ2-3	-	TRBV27	CASSRLAGGWGSTDTQYF	TGTGCCAGCAGTCGCCTAGCGGGGGGGTGGGGGTCCACAGATACGCAGTATTTT
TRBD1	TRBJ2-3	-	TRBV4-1	CASSSPGQVTDTQYF	TGCGCCAGCAGCTCACCGGGACAGGTTACCGATACGCAGTATTTT
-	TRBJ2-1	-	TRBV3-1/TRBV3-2	CASSQDHRSNEQFF	TGTGCCAGCAGCCAAGATCATCGGAGCAATGAGCAGTTCTTC
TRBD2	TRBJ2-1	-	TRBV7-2	CASSLDPSGGVDNEQFF	TGTGCCAGCAGCTTAGATCCTAGCGGGGGGGTGGACAATGAGCAGTTCTTC
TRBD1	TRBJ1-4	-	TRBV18	CASSRDRVPNEKLFF	TGTGCCAGCTCACGAGACAGGGTGCCTAATGAAAAACTGTTTTTT
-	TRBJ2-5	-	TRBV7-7	CASSPGYQETQYF	TGTGCTAGCAGCCCGGGATACCAAGAGACCCAGTACTTC
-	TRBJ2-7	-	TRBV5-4	CASSRAGAYEQYF	TGTGCCAGCAGCCGGGCGGGGGCTTACGAGCAGTACTTC
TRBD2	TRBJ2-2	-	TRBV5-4	CASREGLAGATGELFF	TGTGCCAGCAGAGAGGGACTAGCGGGGGCCACCGGGGAGCTGTTTTTT
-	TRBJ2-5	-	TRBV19	CASSKDNQEAQYF	TGTGCCAGTAGTAAGGACAATCAAGAGGCCCAGTACTTC
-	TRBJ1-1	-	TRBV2	CASSRWGSETEAFF	TGTGCCAGCAGTAGGTGGGGCTCGGAGACTGAAGCTTTCTTT
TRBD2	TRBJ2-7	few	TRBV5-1	CASSAGTSESYEQYF	TGCGCCAGCAGCGCAGGGACTAGCGAGTCTTACGAGCAGTACTTC
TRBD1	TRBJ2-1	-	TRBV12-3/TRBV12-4	CASRDRVSNEQFF	TGTGCCAGCAGAGACAGGGTGTCGAATGAGCAGTTCTTC
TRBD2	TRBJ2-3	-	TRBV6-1	CASSEALGLAGGRDTQYF	TGTGCCAGCAGTGAAGCGCTGGGACTAGCGGGGGGGCGAGATACGCAGTATTTT
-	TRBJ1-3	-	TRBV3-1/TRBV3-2	CASSQDSGNTIYF	TGTGCCAGCAGCCAAGATAGTGGAAACACCATATATTTT
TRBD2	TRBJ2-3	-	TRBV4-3	CASSQEKGAAGADTQYF	TGCGCCAGCAGCCAAGAAAAAGGCGCAGCGGGGGCAGATACGCAGTATTTT
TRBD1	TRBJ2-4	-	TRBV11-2	CASSIPGQGLQYF	TGTGCCAGCAGTATACCGGGACAGGGTCTTCAGTACTTC
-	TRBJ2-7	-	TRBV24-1	CATYKQYF	TGTGCCACCTATAAGCAGTACTTC
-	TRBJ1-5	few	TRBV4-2	CASSPQGLYSNQPQHF	TGTGCCAGCAGCCCACAGGGCCTTTATAGCAATCAGCCCCAGCATTTT
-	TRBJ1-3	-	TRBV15	CATSREGAGNTIYF	TGTGCCACCAGCAGGGAAGGGGCTGGAAACACCATATATTTT
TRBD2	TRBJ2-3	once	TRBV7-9	CASSLSRGDPRRDTQYF	TGTGCCAGCAGCTTGTCGCGGGGGGACCCCCGCAGGGATACGCAGTATTTT
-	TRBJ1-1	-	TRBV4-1	CASSQDLRAEAFF	TGCGCCAGCAGCCAAGATTTGAGGGCTGAAGCTTTCTTT
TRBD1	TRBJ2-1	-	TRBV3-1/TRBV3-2	CASSQGWWTGNEQFF	TGTGCCAGCAGCCAAGGCTGGTGGACAGGCAATGAGCAGTTCTTC
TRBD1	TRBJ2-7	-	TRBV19	CASSTRQGESEQYF	TGTGCCAGTAGTACCCGACAGGGGGAAAGTGAGCAGTACTTC
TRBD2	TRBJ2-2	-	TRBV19	CASSQAGGRTGELFF	TGTGCCAGTAGTCAGGCGGGGGGACGCACCGGGGAGCTGTTTTTT
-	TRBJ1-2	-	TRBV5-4	CASSLGGDNYGYTF	TGTGCCAGCAGCTTGGGGGGGGATAACTATGGCTACACCTTC
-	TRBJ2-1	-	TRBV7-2	CASSHIPGVSSYNEQFF	TGTGCCAGCAGCCACATACCAGGGGTTAGCTCCTACAATGAGCAGTTCTTC
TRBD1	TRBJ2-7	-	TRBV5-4	CASSQGQGSYEQYF	TGTGCCAGCAGTCAGGGACAGGGCAGCTACGAGCAGTACTTC
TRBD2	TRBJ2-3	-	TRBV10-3	CAISEGLAGVTDTQYF	TGTGCCATCAGTGAGGGACTAGCGGGGGTAACAGATACGCAGTATTTT
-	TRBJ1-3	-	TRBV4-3	CASSQDLTQTGNTIYF	TGCGCCAGCAGCCAAGATCTAACCCAAACTGGAAACACCATATATTTT
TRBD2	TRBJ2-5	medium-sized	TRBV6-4	CASSEAGGARKTQYF	TGTGCCAGCAGTGAAGCGGGGGGGGCTCGAAAGACCCAGTACTTC
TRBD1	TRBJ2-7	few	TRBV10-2	CASGPGTGQGDEQYF	TGCGCCAGCGGTCCCGGGACAGGGCAGGGGGACGAGCAGTACTTC
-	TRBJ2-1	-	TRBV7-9	CASSIEAGNEQFF	TGTGCCAGCAGCATAGAAGCAGGAAATGAGCAGTTCTTC
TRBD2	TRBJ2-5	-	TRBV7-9	CASGWASGGPGETQYF	TGTGCCAGCGGTTGGGCTAGCGGGGGGCCGGGGGAGACCCAGTACTTC
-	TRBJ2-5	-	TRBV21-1	CASSKRVVGKGPPEETQYF	TGTGCCAGCAGCAAAAGGGTCGTCGGGAAGGGCCCTCCGGAAGAGACCCAGTACTTC
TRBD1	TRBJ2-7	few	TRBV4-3	CASSPRTGLLQEQYF	TGCGCCAGCAGCCCCCGGACAGGGCTACTCCAGGAGCAGTACTTC
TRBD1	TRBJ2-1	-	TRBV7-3	CASSLRPGGQGYNEQFF	TGTGCCAGCAGCCTCAGGCCGGGGGGACAGGGCTACAATGAGCAGTTCTTC
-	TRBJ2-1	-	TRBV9	CASSAARGTYNEQFF	TGTGCCAGCAGCGCAGCCCGCGGGACCTACAATGAGCAGTTCTTC
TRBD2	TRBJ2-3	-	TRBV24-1	CATSDPHSGGRKDTQYF	TGTGCCACCAGTGATCCCCACAGCGGGGGCAGGAAAGATACGCAGTATTTT
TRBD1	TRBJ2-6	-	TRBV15	CATSRDLTGQGPGANVLTF	TGTGCCACCAGCAGAGATCTCACGGGACAGGGGCCTGGGGCCAACGTCCTGACTTTC
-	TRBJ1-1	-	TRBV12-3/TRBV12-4	CASSYTTEAFF	TGTGCCAGCAGTTACACCACTGAAGCTTTCTTT
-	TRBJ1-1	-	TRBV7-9	CASSRAVNTEAFF	TGTGCCAGCAGCCGCGCGGTGAACACTGAAGCTTTCTTT
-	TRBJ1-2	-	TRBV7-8	CASTNDRLYGYTF	TGTGCCAGCACCAACGACAGGCTCTATGGCTACACCTTC
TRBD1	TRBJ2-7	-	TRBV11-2	CASSRTGTGSYEQYF	TGTGCCAGCAGCCGAACCGGGACAGGCTCCTACGAGCAGTACTTC
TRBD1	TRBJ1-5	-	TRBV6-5	CASSYSGQMGQPQHF	TGTGCCAGCAGTTACTCGGGACAGATGGGTCAGCCCCAGCATTTT
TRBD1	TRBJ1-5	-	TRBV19	CASSPPGQGNNQPQHF	TGTGCCAGTAGTCCACCGGGACAGGGGAACAATCAGCCCCAGCATTTT
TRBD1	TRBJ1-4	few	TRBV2	CASSETGGLATNEKLFF	TGTGCCAGCAGTGAAACAGGGGGCCTGGCTACTAATGAAAAACTGTTTTTT
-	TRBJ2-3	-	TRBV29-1	CSAATGIDTQYF	TGCAGCGCAGCTACAGGGATAGATACGCAGTATTTT
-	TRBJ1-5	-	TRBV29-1	CSVSNQANQPQHF	TGCAGCGTTTCTAACCAGGCTAATCAGCCCCAGCATTTT
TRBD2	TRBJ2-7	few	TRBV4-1	CASSARTSGPYEQYF	TGCGCCAGCAGCGCGCGGACTAGCGGGCCCTACGAGCAGTACTTC
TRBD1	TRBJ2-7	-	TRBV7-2	CASSSQGALFYEQYF	TGTGCCAGCAGCTCCCAGGGGGCATTGTTCTACGAGCAGTACTTC
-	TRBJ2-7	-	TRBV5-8	CASSLSVREQYF	TGTGCCAGCAGCCTATCGGTGAGGGAGCAGTACTTC
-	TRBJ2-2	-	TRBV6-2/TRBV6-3	CASSGPRNTGELFF	TGTGCCAGCAGTGGGCCCAGGAACACCGGGGAGCTGTTTTTT